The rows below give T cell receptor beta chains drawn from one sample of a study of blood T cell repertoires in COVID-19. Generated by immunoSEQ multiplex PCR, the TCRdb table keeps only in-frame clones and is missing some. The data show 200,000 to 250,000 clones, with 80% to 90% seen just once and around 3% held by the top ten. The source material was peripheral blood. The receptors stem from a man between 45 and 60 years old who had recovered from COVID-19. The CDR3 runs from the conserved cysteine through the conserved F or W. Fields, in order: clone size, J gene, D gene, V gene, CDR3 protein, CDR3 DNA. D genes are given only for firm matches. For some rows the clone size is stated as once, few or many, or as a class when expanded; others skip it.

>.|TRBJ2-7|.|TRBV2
CASTRRRLTYEQYF
TGTGCCAGCACCAGAAGGAGACTAACCTACGAGCAGTACTTC
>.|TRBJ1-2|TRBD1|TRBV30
CACYAPGTENYGYTF
TGTGCCTGCTACGCGCCCGGGACAGAAAACTATGGCTACACCTTC
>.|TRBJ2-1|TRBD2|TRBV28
CASSMQGTSGSSYNEQFF
TGTGCCAGCAGTATGCAGGGAACTAGCGGGAGCTCCTACAATGAGCAGTTCTTC
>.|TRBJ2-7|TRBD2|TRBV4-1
CASSQDWGEQASGRRYEQYF
TGCGCCAGCAGCCAAGATTGGGGGGAACAGGCTAGCGGGAGGCGCTACGAGCAGTACTTC
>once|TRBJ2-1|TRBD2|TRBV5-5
CASSFSGSSYNEQFF
TGTGCCAGCAGCTTCAGCGGGAGCTCCTACAATGAGCAGTTCTTC
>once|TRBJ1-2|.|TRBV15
CATSRDPRQGGGRTIGYTF
TGTGCCACCAGCAGAGATCCCCGGCAGGGAGGGGGGAGGACTATTGGCTACACCTTC
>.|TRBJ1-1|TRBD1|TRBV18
CASSRDRVEAFF
TGTGCCAGCTCACGGGACAGGGTTGAAGCTTTCTTT
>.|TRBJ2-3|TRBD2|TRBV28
CASSGGTSADLDTQYF
TGTGCCAGCAGTGGGGGGACTAGCGCAGACCTAGATACGCAGTATTTT
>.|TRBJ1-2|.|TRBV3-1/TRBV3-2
CASSPGQGNGYGYTF
TGTGCCAGCAGCCCCGGCCAGGGAAATGGCTATGGCTACACCTTC
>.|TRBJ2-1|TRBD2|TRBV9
CASSVGGRVAEQFF
TGTGCCAGCAGCGTAGGTGGGAGGGTAGCTGAGCAGTTCTTC
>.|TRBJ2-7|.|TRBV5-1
CASSLDAGRNEQYF
TGCGCCAGCAGCTTGGATGCAGGGAGGAACGAGCAGTACTTC
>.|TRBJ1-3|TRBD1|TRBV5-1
CASSQGTAGNTIYF
TGCGCCAGCAGCCAGGGGACAGCTGGAAACACCATATATTTT
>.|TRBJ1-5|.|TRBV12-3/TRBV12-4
CASSQGLSQPQHF
TGTGCCAGCAGTCAGGGGTTAAGTCAGCCCCAGCATTTT
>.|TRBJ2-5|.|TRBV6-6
CASSISLETQYF
TGTGCCAGCAGTATTTCGTTAGAGACCCAGTACTTC
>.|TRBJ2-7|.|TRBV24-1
CATSDLGREQYF
TGTGCCACCAGTGACCTGGGCCGCGAGCAGTACTTC
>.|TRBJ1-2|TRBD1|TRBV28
CASRRQGYGYTF
TGTGCCAGCAGACGACAGGGGTATGGCTACACCTTC
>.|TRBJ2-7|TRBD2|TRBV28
CASSSPLNSGRPIYEQYF
TGTGCCAGCAGTTCCCCGTTAAATAGCGGGAGGCCCATCTACGAGCAGTACTTC
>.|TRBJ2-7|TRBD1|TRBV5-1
CASSWDRAYEQYF
TGCGCCAGCAGCTGGGACAGAGCCTACGAGCAGTACTTC
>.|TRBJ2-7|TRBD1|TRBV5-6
CASRLAGGGSYEQYF
TGTGCCAGCAGACTAGCAGGGGGCGGTTCCTACGAGCAGTACTTC
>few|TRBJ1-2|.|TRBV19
CASTSPYAYGYTF
TGTGCCAGTACTTCCCCCTATGCCTATGGCTACACCTTC
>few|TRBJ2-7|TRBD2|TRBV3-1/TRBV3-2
CASSLETGTSGIMLAYEQYF
TGTGCCAGCAGCCTCGAAACCGGGACTAGCGGGATTATGCTTGCCTACGAGCAGTACTTC
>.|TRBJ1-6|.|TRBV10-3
CAIRAGAQGPNSPLHF
TGTGCCATCAGGGCAGGGGCACAAGGTCCTAATTCACCCCTCCACTTT
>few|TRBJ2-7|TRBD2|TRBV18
CASSPQGTSGVHEQYF
TGTGCCAGCTCACCACAGGGGACTAGCGGGGTGCACGAGCAGTACTTC
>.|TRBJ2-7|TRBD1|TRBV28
CASRIQGYEQYF
TGTGCCAGCAGAATACAGGGGTACGAGCAGTACTTC
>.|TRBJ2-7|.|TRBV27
CASSFLMARTYEQYF
TGTGCCAGCAGTTTTCTTATGGCCAGAACCTACGAGCAGTACTTC
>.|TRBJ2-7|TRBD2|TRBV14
CASSLSAGLYEQYF
TGTGCCAGCAGCCTCTCAGCGGGATTGTACGAGCAGTACTTC
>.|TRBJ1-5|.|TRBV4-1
CASSQYVASGNQPQHF
TGCGCCAGCAGCCAATACGTCGCTTCGGGGAATCAGCCCCAGCATTTT
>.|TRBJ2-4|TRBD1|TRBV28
CASIPSGTGGGTGGKNIQYF
TGTGCCAGCATCCCCTCCGGGACAGGGGGCGGCACGGGGGGCAAAAACATTCAGTACTTC
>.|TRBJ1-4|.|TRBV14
CASSQASGWKKLFF
TGTGCCAGCAGCCAAGCGTCAGGGTGGAAAAAACTGTTTTTT
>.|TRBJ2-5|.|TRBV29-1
CSVEDNRGLQETQYF
TGCAGCGTTGAAGATAATCGTGGCTTACAAGAGACCCAGTACTTC
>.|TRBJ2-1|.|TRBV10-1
CASSPGGWNEQFF
TGCGCCAGCAGCCCCGGAGGCTGGAATGAGCAGTTCTTC
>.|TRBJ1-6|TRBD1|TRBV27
CASSTGQGRSYNSPLHF
TGTGCCAGCAGCACAGGACAGGGGAGGTCCTATAATTCACCCCTCCACTTT
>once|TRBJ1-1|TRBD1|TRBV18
CASSPRGQGTPEAFF
TGTGCCAGCTCACCAAGGGGACAGGGCACCCCTGAAGCTTTCTTT
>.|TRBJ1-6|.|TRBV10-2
CASNEGGRRSPLHF
TGCGCCAGCAACGAGGGAGGTCGTAGATCACCCCTCCACTTT
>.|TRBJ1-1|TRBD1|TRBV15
CATSGPDRGHTEAFF
TGTGCCACCAGCGGACCCGACAGGGGGCATACTGAAGCTTTCTTT
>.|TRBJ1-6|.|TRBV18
CASSPARSNSPLHF
TGTGCCAGCTCACCCGCGCGGTCGAATTCACCCCTCCACTTT
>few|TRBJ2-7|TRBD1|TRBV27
CASSPVQGAVYEQYF
TGTGCCAGCAGTCCAGTACAGGGGGCTGTCTACGAGCAGTACTTC
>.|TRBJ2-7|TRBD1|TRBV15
CATSRPDRDGTGSNEQYF
TGTGCCACCAGCAGACCCGACCGAGACGGGACAGGGAGCAACGAGCAGTACTTC
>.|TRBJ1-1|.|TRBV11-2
CASSLARYTEAFF
TGTGCCAGCAGCTTAGCCAGGTACACTGAAGCTTTCTTT
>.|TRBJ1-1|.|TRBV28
CASRPGTAHNTEAFF
TGTGCCAGCAGGCCGGGGACTGCCCACAACACTGAAGCTTTCTTT
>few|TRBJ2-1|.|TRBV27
CASSRGTQQFF
TGTGCCAGCAGTAGGGGGACGCAGCAGTTCTTC
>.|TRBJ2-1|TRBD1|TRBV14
CASSQTDRSYNEQFF
TGTGCCAGCAGCCAAACGGACAGGTCCTACAATGAGCAGTTCTTC
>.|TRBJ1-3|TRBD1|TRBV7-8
CASSLGQGNGLSGNTIYF
TGTGCCAGCAGCCTCGGACAGGGTAATGGCCTCTCTGGAAACACCATATATTTT
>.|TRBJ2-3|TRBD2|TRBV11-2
CASSSEWTSGSKTDTQYF
TGTGCCAGCAGCTCCGAATGGACTAGCGGGAGTAAAACAGATACGCAGTATTTT
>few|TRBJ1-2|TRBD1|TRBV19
CASSSGQGAPYGYTF
TGTGCCAGTAGTTCCGGACAGGGGGCCCCCTATGGCTACACCTTC